The rows below give T cell receptor beta chains drawn from one sample of a study of PD-1 blockade in classical Hodgkin lymphoma. TCRdb's table, derived via immunoSEQ multiplex PCR, lists solely in-frame clones and lacks some. In the table there are approximately 90,000 clones, 85% to 95% of which are singletons. This specimen was peripheral blood mononuclear cells (PBMCs), taken before the second cycle of nivolumab. The receptor source for this set is a human donor with classical Hodgkin lymphoma. Each CDR3 is given with its conserved first and last residue. A D gene is named only where the DNA matches it firmly. Expanded clones are given a class, and other clones once, few, many or no size at all.

v_call: TRBV5-1; j_call: TRBJ1-5; d_call: NA; clone_size: NA; cdr3_nt: TGCGCCAGCAGCTTGGAAGGGAGTAGCAATCAGCCCCAGCATTTT; cdr3_aa: CASSLEGSSNQPQHF
v_call: TRBV29-1; j_call: TRBJ1-2; d_call: NA; clone_size: NA; cdr3_nt: TGCAGCGTTGATACAGCAGATACTAACTATGGCTACACCTTC; cdr3_aa: CSVDTADTNYGYTF
v_call: TRBV28; j_call: TRBJ2-7; d_call: NA; clone_size: few; cdr3_nt: TGTGCCAGCAGTACCCGGATCATCTACGAGCAGTACTTC; cdr3_aa: CASSTRIIYEQYF
v_call: TRBV6-4; j_call: TRBJ2-1; d_call: NA; clone_size: NA; cdr3_nt: TGTGCCAGCAGTGACGGATTGGTCGGTCAGCAGTTCTTC; cdr3_aa: CASSDGLVGQQFF
v_call: TRBV9; j_call: TRBJ2-1; d_call: TRBD2; clone_size: once; cdr3_nt: TGTGCCAGCAGCGTAGCGGCTAGCGGGACAACCTACTACAATGAGCAGTTCTTC; cdr3_aa: CASSVAASGTTYYNEQFF
v_call: TRBV14; j_call: TRBJ1-2; d_call: TRBD1; clone_size: NA; cdr3_nt: TGTGCCAGCAGCCAAGATCTGCGAGGGGGCGACAACTATGGCTACACCTTC; cdr3_aa: CASSQDLRGGDNYGYTF
v_call: TRBV28; j_call: TRBJ1-2; d_call: TRBD1; clone_size: NA; cdr3_nt: TGTGCCAGCAGTTTAAGGGACAGGGGGCGAGGCTACACCTTC; cdr3_aa: CASSLRDRGRGYTF
v_call: TRBV10-3; j_call: TRBJ2-2; d_call: NA; clone_size: NA; cdr3_nt: TGTGCCATCACCGAGGGCCGTATCACCGGGGAGCTGTTTTTT; cdr3_aa: CAITEGRITGELFF
v_call: TRBV18; j_call: TRBJ2-7; d_call: TRBD2; clone_size: NA; cdr3_nt: TGTGCCAGCTTCTCCGGGGGGGCCCGGGCTAAGCAGTACTTC; cdr3_aa: CASFSGGARAKQYF
v_call: TRBV7-6; j_call: TRBJ2-1; d_call: NA; clone_size: NA; cdr3_nt: TGTGCCAGCAGCTTATTCTCCCATGAGCAGTTCTTC; cdr3_aa: CASSLFSHEQFF
v_call: TRBV9; j_call: TRBJ2-1; d_call: TRBD2; clone_size: NA; cdr3_nt: TGTGCCAGCAGCACGTCCCTAGGTGCGGGAGGGCGGAGCTCCTACAATGAGCAGTTCTTC; cdr3_aa: CASSTSLGAGGRSSYNEQFF
v_call: TRBV5-1; j_call: TRBJ2-5; d_call: NA; clone_size: NA; cdr3_nt: TGCGCCAGCAGCCCTGACGGCGAAGAGACCCAGTACTTC; cdr3_aa: CASSPDGEETQYF
v_call: TRBV15; j_call: TRBJ1-2; d_call: NA; clone_size: NA; cdr3_nt: TGTGCCACCAGCAGGTCGCCCGGAGGCGGACCGTATGGCTACACCTTC; cdr3_aa: CATSRSPGGGPYGYTF
v_call: TRBV27; j_call: TRBJ2-6; d_call: NA; clone_size: NA; cdr3_nt: TGTGCCAGCAGCCCGGGGAGAGGGGCCAACGTCCTGACTTTC; cdr3_aa: CASSPGRGANVLTF
v_call: TRBV2; j_call: TRBJ1-5; d_call: NA; clone_size: NA; cdr3_nt: TGTGCCAGCAGTGAACCTATGGCAGGGGAGGAGCCCCAGCATTTT; cdr3_aa: CASSEPMAGEEPQHF
v_call: TRBV6-6; j_call: TRBJ1-1; d_call: NA; clone_size: NA; cdr3_nt: TGTGCCAGCAGTTCAGGAGGGATGAACACTGAAGCTTTCTTT; cdr3_aa: CASSSGGMNTEAFF
v_call: TRBV5-8; j_call: TRBJ1-1; d_call: TRBD1; clone_size: NA; cdr3_nt: TGTGCCAGCAGCTTTGACAGGGCCACTGAAGCTTTCTTT; cdr3_aa: CASSFDRATEAFF
v_call: TRBV10-3; j_call: TRBJ1-1; d_call: NA; clone_size: NA; cdr3_nt: TGTGCCATCGGCGAGCGTCAATTCCCCACTGAAGCTTTCTTT; cdr3_aa: CAIGERQFPTEAFF
v_call: TRBV6-6; j_call: TRBJ2-7; d_call: NA; clone_size: once; cdr3_nt: TGTGCCAGCAGTTACGTCCGTGGACTCTCCTACGAGCAGTACTTC; cdr3_aa: CASSYVRGLSYEQYF
v_call: TRBV5-1; j_call: TRBJ2-3; d_call: TRBD1; clone_size: NA; cdr3_nt: TGCGCCAGCAGCTCCGAGGACAGGAGCACAGATACGCAGTATTTT; cdr3_aa: CASSSEDRSTDTQYF
v_call: TRBV19; j_call: TRBJ2-6; d_call: NA; clone_size: NA; cdr3_nt: TGTGCCAGTAGTCCCCACCTCGGGGGCCTGGTTGGGGCCAACGTCCTGACTTTC; cdr3_aa: CASSPHLGGLVGANVLTF
v_call: TRBV27; j_call: TRBJ2-3; d_call: NA; clone_size: NA; cdr3_nt: TGTGCCAGCACCATACTAGCATCGGATACGCAGTATTTT; cdr3_aa: CASTILASDTQYF
v_call: TRBV28; j_call: TRBJ1-2; d_call: NA; clone_size: once; cdr3_nt: TGTGCCAGCAGTTTGGTTGCAGGCGTAAGCTATGGCTACACCTTC; cdr3_aa: CASSLVAGVSYGYTF
v_call: TRBV4-2; j_call: TRBJ2-3; d_call: NA; clone_size: NA; cdr3_nt: TGTGCCAGCACCTCTGGTCCTGCAGATACGCAGTATTTT; cdr3_aa: CASTSGPADTQYF
v_call: TRBV28; j_call: TRBJ1-1; d_call: NA; clone_size: NA; cdr3_nt: TGTGCCAGCAGTCCAGCGGGACCGTCCACTGAAGCTTTCTTT; cdr3_aa: CASSPAGPSTEAFF
v_call: TRBV11-2; j_call: TRBJ2-5; d_call: NA; clone_size: NA; cdr3_nt: TGTGCCAGCAGCCCATACCGACAAAACCAAGAGACCCAGTACTTC; cdr3_aa: CASSPYRQNQETQYF
v_call: TRBV6-1; j_call: TRBJ2-1; d_call: NA; clone_size: NA; cdr3_nt: TGTGCCAGCAGTGAACAGCGAAGAACCTACAATGAGCAGTTCTTC; cdr3_aa: CASSEQRRTYNEQFF
v_call: TRBV7-6; j_call: TRBJ2-5; d_call: NA; clone_size: NA; cdr3_nt: TGTGCCAGCAGCTTGGGGTGGAACCAAGAGACCCAGTACTTC; cdr3_aa: CASSLGWNQETQYF
v_call: TRBV28; j_call: TRBJ2-1; d_call: TRBD2; clone_size: NA; cdr3_nt: TGTGCCAGCGGGCCGCCGGGACTAACATCGACTGAGCAGTTCTTC; cdr3_aa: CASGPPGLTSTEQFF
v_call: TRBV5-1; j_call: TRBJ2-7; d_call: TRBD1; clone_size: NA; cdr3_nt: TGCGCCAGCAGCCCAGGGACCGGGACAGGGGGCGGAGAGCAGTACTTC; cdr3_aa: CASSPGTGTGGGEQYF
v_call: TRBV6-5; j_call: TRBJ1-5; d_call: NA; clone_size: NA; cdr3_nt: TGTGCCAGCAGTGGACGGACGAATCAGCCCCAGCATTTT; cdr3_aa: CASSGRTNQPQHF
v_call: TRBV28; j_call: TRBJ1-5; d_call: NA; clone_size: NA; cdr3_nt: TGTGCCAGCAGTTTACCAGGGGGCAATCAGCCCCAGCATTTT; cdr3_aa: CASSLPGGNQPQHF
v_call: TRBV6-5; j_call: TRBJ1-1; d_call: NA; clone_size: NA; cdr3_nt: TGTGCCAGCAGTTCCCTTGTGAACACTGAAGCTTTCTTT; cdr3_aa: CASSSLVNTEAFF
v_call: TRBV19; j_call: TRBJ2-3; d_call: TRBD2; clone_size: once; cdr3_nt: TGTGCCAGTAGTATTTGGGGACCGGGACTAGCGGGAGGCGGCACAGATACGCAGTATTTT; cdr3_aa: CASSIWGPGLAGGGTDTQYF
v_call: TRBV5-1; j_call: TRBJ1-4; d_call: TRBD1; clone_size: NA; cdr3_nt: TGCGCCAGCAGCGTGACAGGGGCAACTAATGAAAAACTGTTTTTT; cdr3_aa: CASSVTGATNEKLFF
v_call: TRBV28; j_call: TRBJ2-2; d_call: TRBD1; clone_size: NA; cdr3_nt: TGTGCCAGCAGTTTTCCGCCGGGACAGGTGAACACCGGGGAGCTGTTTTTT; cdr3_aa: CASSFPPGQVNTGELFF
v_call: TRBV6-1; j_call: TRBJ2-7; d_call: NA; clone_size: NA; cdr3_nt: TGTGCCAGCAGTTCCCCAGTGGGGTACGAGCAGTACTTC; cdr3_aa: CASSSPVGYEQYF
v_call: TRBV30; j_call: TRBJ1-2; d_call: NA; clone_size: NA; cdr3_nt: TGTGCCTGGGAAGGTTGGAACTATGGCTACACCTTC; cdr3_aa: CAWEGWNYGYTF
v_call: TRBV19; j_call: TRBJ1-2; d_call: TRBD1; clone_size: once; cdr3_nt: TGTGCCAGTGGCGTGGGCCGGCAGGGGGAAGGGTATGGCTACACCTTC; cdr3_aa: CASGVGRQGEGYGYTF
v_call: TRBV4-1; j_call: TRBJ2-7; d_call: NA; clone_size: NA; cdr3_nt: TGCGCCAGCAGCCAAAGTCCGACAGTATTGGATGGGGGCGAGCAGTACTTC; cdr3_aa: CASSQSPTVLDGGEQYF